These 12 T cell receptor beta chains originate from one sample sequenced in a study of blood T cell repertoires in COVID-19. Produced via immunoSEQ multiplex PCR; TCRdb's table is partial and in-frame only. The table shows 90,000 to 100,000 clones, with 90% occurring only once. Input material: peripheral blood. These TCRs come from a man aged 45 to 65 with acute or convalescent COVID-19.

To note about this clone: The germline gene is not matched at one end of the junction; a read error may be the cause. The CDR3: CSVESHKGTGPMPVDF. The CDR3 DNA reads as TGCAGCGTTGAATCCCATAAAGGGACAGGGCCGATGCCTGTGGATTTT. This chain uses TRBV29-1 with TRBJ1-4, with 9 positions matching TRBD1. This CDR3 spans 16 amino acids. The germline CDR1 and CDR2 sequences are SQVTM and ANQGSEA.

The chain has TRBV10-2 and TRBJ1-2; D not resolved. V lost 3 bases and J 3 bases, leaving 11 bases between the germline ends. This CDR3 is built from 14 residues. Germline CDR1 and CDR2: WSHSY and SAAADI. The DNA for the CDR3 is TGCGCCAGCAGTGATATTCGGGGTTACTATGGCTACACCTTC. It encodes CASSDIRGYYGYTF.

The CDR3 DNA follows: TGCGCCAGCAGCCAAGCTACCGGAGCTAACTATGGCTACACCTTC. It codes for CASSQATGANYGYTF. V usage is TRBV4-3 and J usage is TRBJ1-2; D unclear. The V gene's germline CDR1 is LGHNA and CDR2 YSLEER. The CDR3 runs 15 residues. V was pared by 1 base and J by 0 bases, with 9 bases between.

This chain connects TRBV4-3 to TRBJ2-5, with TRBD2 as a possible D gene (5 bases). Trimming removed 0 bases at V and 1 base at J, with 15 bases between. This CDR3 is built from 17 residues. Germline V CDR1 and CDR2: LGHNA, YSLEER. In nucleotides, the CDR3 is TGCGCCAGCAGCCAAGATAGGACGCCAGGACTCCAAGAGACCCAGTACTTC. Its protein is CASSQDRTPGLQETQYF.

V and J are TRBV14 and TRBJ2-5, with TRBD1 matching over 7 bases. The junction had 10 bases not matched to a gene; V was cut back by 4 bases and J by 2 bases. The CDR3 has 16 amino acids. Germline values: CDR1 SGHDN, CDR2 FVKESK. The CDR3: CASSPVRDREQETQYF. CDR3 sequence (DNA): TGTGCCAGCAGCCCTGTGCGAGACAGGGAACAAGAGACCCAGTACTTC.

This chain links TRBV21-1 with TRBJ2-7; no check of the table's D call, TRBD2, against the DNA was made. TRBV21-1 is given as a pseudogene. The CDR3 runs 15 residues. This CDR3 is CASRVGRIESYEQYF. In DNA, the CDR3 is TGTGCCAGCAGGGTGGGGAGGATAGAATCCTACGAGCAGTACTTC.

The V gene is TRBV7-9, the J gene TRBJ1-2; 9 positions match TRBD1. Germline-derived CDR1 and CDR2 are SEHNR and FQNEAQ (reference sequence). J lost 6 bases, V lost 1 base, and 9 bases had no gene match. This CDR3 is 16 amino acids long. CDR3 sequence (DNA): TGTGCCAGCAGCTTAGGCCTTACAGGGGGCGCGGATGGCTACACCTTC. This encodes CASSLGLTGGADGYTF.

V gene TRBV12-3 or TRBV12-4 combines with J gene TRBJ2-3; D not certain. The V end lost 7 bases, the J end lost 0 bases, and 8 bases lay between the germline ends. The CDR3 has 13 amino acids. The CDR3 protein is CASTFPSTDTQYF. The CDR3 DNA is TGTGCCAGCACTTTCCCTAGCACAGATACGCAGTATTTT.

V and J are TRBV30 and TRBJ1-1, with 8 nucleotides matching TRBD1. V lost 5 bases and J lost 5; bases outside the gene matches: 4. The germline gives CDR1 GTSNPN, CDR2 SVGIG (reference sequence). CDR3 size: 12 residues. This CDR3 reads CAWGTGGTEAFF. The DNA of the CDR3 is TGTGCCTGGGGTACAGGGGGGACTGAAGCTTTCTTT.

The genes are TRBV6-4 and TRBJ2-7; 7 positions agree with TRBD1. The CDR3 covers 16 residues. Germline trimming cut 4 bases from V and 0 bases from J; bases unmatched to any gene: 9. CDR1 is MRHNA, CDR2 SNTAGT, per germline. The CDR3 bases are TGTGCCAGCAGTGTTTCGACAGGGTCAAGCTCCTACGAGCAGTACTTC. Translated: CASSVSTGSSSYEQYF.

This clone was seen once. The chain joins TRBV7-2 to TRBJ1-2; D not certain. The germline V gene has CDR1 SGHTA and CDR2 FQGNSA. V lost 3 bases to trimming and J lost 2 bases, with 7 bases between them. The CDR3 is made up of 13 amino acids. CDR3 nucleotides: TGTGCCAGCAGCTTCTCTCAGAACTATGGCTACACCTTC. Translation: CASSFSQNYGYTF.

J is TRBJ2-7 and V is TRBV12-5; D might be TRBD1 (6 bases). V was clipped by 0 bases and J by 3 bases, with 18 bases between them. The length of the CDR3 is 17 residues. Germline lookup yields CDR1 LGHNT and CDR2 FRNRAP. The CDR3 nucleotides read TGTGCTAGTGGTTTGGTCTCCGGCCAGGGGACCCTCTACGAGCAGTACTTC. This gives the protein CASGLVSGQGTLYEQYF.